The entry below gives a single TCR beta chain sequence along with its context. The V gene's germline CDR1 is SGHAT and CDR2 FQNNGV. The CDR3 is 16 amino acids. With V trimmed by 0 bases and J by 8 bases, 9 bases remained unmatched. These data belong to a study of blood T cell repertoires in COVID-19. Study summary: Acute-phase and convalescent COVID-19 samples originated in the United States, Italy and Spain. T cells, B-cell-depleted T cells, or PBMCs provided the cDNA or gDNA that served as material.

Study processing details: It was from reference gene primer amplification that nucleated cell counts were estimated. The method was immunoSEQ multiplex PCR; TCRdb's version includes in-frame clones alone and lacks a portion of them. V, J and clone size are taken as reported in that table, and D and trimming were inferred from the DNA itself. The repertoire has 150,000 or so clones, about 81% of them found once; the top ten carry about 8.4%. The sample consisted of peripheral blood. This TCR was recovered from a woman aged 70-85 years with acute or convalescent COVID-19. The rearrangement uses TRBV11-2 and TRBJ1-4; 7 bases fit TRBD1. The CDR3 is CASSLDTGVMGEKLFF. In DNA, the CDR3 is TGTGCCAGCAGCTTAGATACAGGGGTAATGGGCGAAAAACTGTTTTTT.